This T cell receptor beta chain was sequenced in a study of cytomegalovirus exposure and HLA in healthy donors. Study-wide findings and caveats: Over 150 TCR beta chains were listed as cytomegalovirus-associated.

Trimming took off 5 bases at V and 0 bases at J, with 3 bases between the two ends. CDR1 is MNHEY and CDR2 is SMNVEV in the germline V gene (reference sequence). The CDR3 contains 12 residues. Concerning this clone itself: Its specificity is unknown.

The data were produced by immunoSEQ multiplex PCR, yet TCRdb's version contains in-frame clones alone and is incomplete. This sample carries hundreds of thousands of clones, roughly 88% of them seen once, and the ten largest clones take over 11%. The donors formed part of the approximately 130-subject validation cohort, distinct from the roughly 700-subject first cohort. This receptor was obtained from a woman in her 30s in good health and CMV-seropositive. What was sequenced was PBMCs. The chain is built from TRBV27 and TRBJ2-3; D ambiguous. The CDR3 is CASSRSTDTQYF. The DNA of the CDR3 is TGTGCCAGCAGTAGAAGCACAGATACGCAGTATTTT.